The rows below give T cell receptor beta chains drawn from one sample of a study of blood T cells in healthy people across ages. TCRdb recomputed calls from the 5' RACE reads with MiXCR, one row per CDR3 protein. The data hold about 900,000 distinct CDR3 sequences, with under 50% observed a single time. Sequenced sample: blood. These TCRs come from a man aged 30 to 39 in good health. The CDR3 runs from the conserved cysteine through the conserved F or W. Clone size is not always given. Where it is, it says once, few, many or a class for expanded clones.

v_call,clone_size,cdr3_aa
TRBV30,-,CAWSVWGGQETQYF
TRBV19,-,CASTGQGYTEAFF
TRBV11-3,few,CASSFSQGGLELFF
TRBV25-1,-,CASSPPQGAAGELFF
TRBV18,-,CASSPLTQRNTEAFF
TRBV5-1,few,CASSLGTGYSYEQYF
TRBV7-9,-,CAIPARHEQFF
TRBV7-2,-,CASSADRASYEQYF
TRBV3-1,few,CASSHYLNVGGTEAFF
TRBV7-2,-,CASSLARTSYEQYF
TRBV5-1,few,CASSLPSQETQYF
TRBV2,-,CASQTSGEWETQYF
TRBV6-5,-,CASSYDPRDTQYF
TRBV6-1,-,CASSSRQGTFSYEQYF
TRBV6-5,-,CASSTWTGDEQFF
TRBV7-9,-,CASSSPRPRNTQYF
TRBV4-1,-,CASSSRTVMFF
TRBV7-6,-,CAGSQKVQGTTYNEQFF
TRBV12-3/TRBV12-4,few,CASSLVLRNTEAFF
TRBV2,few,CASSRTSGGKRETQYF
TRBV14,few,CASSPWDRMNTEAFF
TRBV30,-,CAWGRDNEQFF
TRBV9,-,CASSAHLGGGHDEQFF
TRBV7-9,few,CASSLRSGGYEQYF
TRBV6-5,few,CASSYSRTSGGNEQYF
TRBV18,-,CASSPQPSQMNTEAFF
TRBV4-1,-,CASSRSGTGDFEQYF
TRBV28,-,CASYQGGTLSSPLHF
TRBV7-9,-,CASSPTGPGGYTF
TRBV25-1,few,CASSEYRYGSSYEQYF
TRBV6-2/TRBV6-3,-,CASSSSQGWNGYTF
TRBV20-1,-,CSASDYSRNVGGYTF
TRBV30,-,CAWSADDRFTYEQYF
TRBV6-2/TRBV6-3,-,CASSTPTDGYNEQFF
TRBV20-1,few,CSASTPGLVVGEQFF
TRBV27,-,CASSDRVKAQPQHF
TRBV4-2,medium-sized,CASSQAPEGQGGYGYTF
TRBV7-2,few,CASSLAGSGREQYF
TRBV9,many,CASSVEGGRPSGTDTQYF
TRBV7-9,-,CASSLEKGNEQLF
TRBV12-3/TRBV12-4,-,CASSLDRTGYEQYF
TRBV6-6,-,CAIQVPPGQGENEQFF
TRBV6-2/TRBV6-3,-,CASSYSPRQGRSGYTF
TRBV5-6,-,CASSLPAAGGSYEQYF
TRBV4-1,-,CASGAGVSNTGELFF
TRBV10-3,many,CAIGLRGEDEQFF
TRBV6-5,-,CASSYSRGGQPQHF
TRBV7-3,-,CASSLRYGTYNEQFF
TRBV7-6,few,CAPAQESNYTDTQYF
TRBV4-1,-,CASSQERARTDTQYF
TRBV5-1,many,CASSLGMNTEAFF
TRBV5-1,-,CASSLAESYYEQYF
TRBV11-1,-,CASSLVARANEQFF
TRBV6-1,few,CASSEAIDNEQFF
TRBV6-6,-,CASATADTGELFF
TRBV7-6,-,CASSVESDYNEQFF
TRBV28,-,CASSDPGLAGGETQYF
TRBV28,few,CASSLRSGQDQNQPQHF
TRBV5-1,-,CASSLERSNTGELFF
TRBV20-1,-,CSARPLLAGGTYNEQFF